A single sample gave rise to the 30 T cell receptor beta chains below, sequenced in a study of cytotoxic CD8 clonotypes in ibrutinib-treated CLL (dated by TCRdb to about 2021). Sample time point, as interpreted from the label and publication: around 25 months on ibrutinib. The library was built by means of the immunoSEQ multiplex PCR assay. In TCRdb, the immuneACCESS table is reduced to in-frame sequences with V and J assigned. These tables do not hold every clone; where another copy was compared, an unresolved V gene accounts for under half, and the others remain unexplained. Within this sample are 200,000 to 250,000 clones, with 70% of them counted one time only. The ten largest make up 15% of the sample. The sequencing used PBMCs, collected after 24 months of ibrutinib treatment. These TCRs come from a human donor with chronic lymphocytic leukemia.

The chain employs TRBV29-1 and TRBJ2-1; 9 positions agree with TRBD1. Looked up from germline, CDR1 is SQVTM and CDR2 is ANQGSEA. The CDR3 is 15 amino acids. J lost 2 bases, V lost 5 bases, and 7 bases had no gene match. DNA of the CDR3: TGCAGCGTTCTGACAGGGGGGGGGACCTACAATGAGCAGTTCTTC. It yields the protein CSVLTGGGTYNEQFF.

The chain links TRBV19 to TRBJ1-5; unclear D gene. Per the germline V gene, CDR1 is LNHDA and CDR2 is SQIVND (reference sequence). This CDR3 region has 14 residues. Trimming shortened V by 7 bases and J by 6 bases, and 16 bases separated the two germline ends. CDR3 amino acids: CASTEIWEGQPQHF. CDR3 sequence (DNA): TGTGCCAGTACCGAAATTTGGGAAGGTCAGCCCCAGCATTTT.

This clone was counted a few times. The chain employs TRBV28 and TRBJ1-5; 7 bases align to TRBD1. The CDR3 is 15 residues long. CDR1 is MDHEN, CDR2 SYDVKM, per germline. Trimming at V came to 6 bases and at J to 0 bases, leaving 5 bases not matched to a gene. CDR3 DNA sequence: TGTGCCAGCAGGTATGGACAGGCTAGCAATCAGCCCCAGCATTTT. Protein: CASRYGQASNQPQHF.

The J gene is TRBJ2-7, the V gene TRBV21-1. TRBV21-1 is termed a pseudogene. The CDR3 sequence is 14 residues long. The CDR3, as DNA: TGTGCCAGCAGGAGGGGGGCGGATACCTACGAGCAGTACTTC. Protein: CASRRGADTYEQYF.

This clone was detected only a few times. The chain uses TRBV7-9 and TRBJ1-4; D not certain. Trimming removed 7 bases from V and 6 bases from J, with 15 bases in between. The CDR3 extends over 14 amino acids. Germline CDR1 SEHNR, CDR2 FQNEAQ (reference sequence). The CDR3: CASNDRRPDEKLFF. As DNA, the CDR3 is TGTGCCAGCAACGACCGCCGGCCTGATGAAAAACTGTTTTTT.

This chain joins TRBV19 and TRBJ1-1; D not certain. CDR1 and CDR2 from the germline V gene are LNHDA and SQIVND (reference sequence). The CDR3 has 14 amino acids. Between the trimmed V and J ends, which lost 3 bases and 5 bases, there was a span of 13 bases. The chain's CDR3 is CASSMGLLRTEAFF. CDR3 DNA sequence: TGTGCCAGTAGTATGGGTTTACTCCGAACTGAAGCTTTCTTT.

V is TRBV2 and J is TRBJ1-1, with D tentatively TRBD1 (5 bases). The germline CDR1 and CDR2 sequences are SNHLY and FYNNEI. The CDR3 loop spans 15 amino acids. The V gene lost 6 bases and the J gene lost 0 bases, with 14 bases spanning the gap. CDR3 sequence reads: CASRGRETVNTEAFF. CDR3 DNA: TGTGCCAGCAGGGGCCGTGAGACAGTGAACACTGAAGCTTTCTTT.

The rearrangement links TRBV7-9 to TRBJ1-4; D perhaps matches TRBD1 (6 bases). The CDR3 is 14 residues long. Germline V gives CDR1 SEHNR, CDR2 FQNEAQ (reference sequence). V lost 4 bases to trimming and J lost 4 bases, with 10 bases between them. CDR3 DNA sequence: TGTGCCAGCAGCTACGGACAGAATAATGAAAAACTGTTTTTT. Amino acid sequence: CASSYGQNNEKLFF.

The chain is built from TRBV5-4 and TRBJ2-3; 9 bases fit TRBD2. CDR1 is SGHNT, CDR2 YYREEE, per germline (reference sequence). The J segment lost 0 bases and the V segment lost 0 bases, leaving 5 bases of the junction unmatched. The CDR3 sequence is 17 residues long. DNA for the CDR3: TGTGCCAGCAGCTTGGCCCTCGCGGGAGGGAGCACAGATACGCAGTATTTT. This codes for CASSLALAGGSTDTQYF.

V and J are TRBV19 and TRBJ2-3; no firm D call. The V and J ends lost 7 bases and 5 bases respectively, with 13 bases between them. The CDR3 consists of 13 residues. Germline CDR1 and CDR2: LNHDA and SQIVND (reference sequence). CDR3 sequence (DNA): TGTGCCAGTACCCTTGGGGTTGGAGATACGCAGTATTTT. Its protein product is CASTLGVGDTQYF.

This chain connects TRBV29-1 to TRBJ1-1, with D hard to call. Germline CDR1 SQVTM, CDR2 ANQGSEA. Trimming cost V 4 bases and J 5 bases, with 14 bases left between them. This CDR3 comprises 13 residues. In nucleotides, the CDR3 is TGCAGCGTTGCCCGACGGCTCGAGACTGAAGCTTTCTTT. Encoded protein: CSVARRLETEAFF.

The chain employs TRBV6-5 and TRBJ1-2; 9 positions match TRBD1. V was pared by 6 bases and J by 8 bases, with 7 bases of the junction left unmatched. CDR3 size: 13 residues. Germline lookup yields CDR1 MNHEY and CDR2 SVGAGI. CDR3 bases: TGTGCCAGCAGCCCCGGACAGGGGAGAGGCTACACCTTC. Its protein is CASSPGQGRGYTF.

This rearrangement joins TRBV6-5 to TRBJ1-2; no clear D gene. CDR1 MNHEY and CDR2 SVGAGI come from the germline V gene. The CDR3 spans 13 residues. Trimming took 4 bases from V and 2 from J, leaving 8 bases between them. The CDR3 bases are TGTGCCAGCAGTTCTTACCAAAACTATGGCTACACCTTC. Protein product: CASSSYQNYGYTF.

This clone was detected only a few times. The chain joins TRBV6-5 to TRBJ1-3, with a possible D match to TRBD1 (6 bases). CDR3 size: 13 residues. Trimming took 8 bases from V and 4 from J, leaving 12 bases between them. Germline-derived CDR1 and CDR2 are MNHEY and SVGAGI. In DNA form, the CDR3 reads TGTGCCAGCTATCGTCAGGGGGGAAACACCATATATTTT. Its translation: CASYRQGGNTIYF.

V gene TRBV4-3 combines with J gene TRBJ2-1; 7 nucleotides align to TRBD2. With V trimmed by 3 bases and J by 5 bases, 7 bases remained unmatched. CDR1 and CDR2 from the germline V gene are LGHNA and YSLEER. This CDR3 is built from 15 residues. The DNA for the CDR3 is TGCGCCAGCAGCCAGACACGGGGGGAGCACAATGAGCAGTTCTTC. Amino acids: CASSQTRGEHNEQFF.

This clone turned up a few times. The rearrangement joins TRBV9 to TRBJ2-7; D not certain. V gave up 0 bases and J gave up 2 bases, with 15 bases separating them. The CDR3 extends over 16 amino acids. Germline V gene data show CDR1 as SGDLS and CDR2 as YYNGEE. CDR3 residues: CASSVAEFAATYEQYF. The DNA for the CDR3 is TGTGCCAGCAGCGTAGCTGAATTTGCGGCTACCTACGAGCAGTACTTC.

There are a few counts of this clone. The V and J genes are TRBV5-6 and TRBJ2-1; the D gene is possibly TRBD1 (6 bases). Germline values: CDR1 SGHDT, CDR2 YYEEEE. This CDR3 comprises 12 residues. Trimming took 4 bases from V and 10 from J, leaving 12 bases between them. CDR3 DNA: TGTGCCAGCAGCCCCTCAGGGGCGGAGCAGTTCTTC. This encodes CASSPSGAEQFF.

This clone was detected only a few times. The rearrangement uses TRBV28 and TRBJ2-7, with a possible D match to TRBD2 (6 bases). The germline gives CDR1 MDHEN, CDR2 SYDVKM. The CDR3 extends over 14 amino acids. The V and J ends lost 5 bases and 0 bases respectively, with 11 bases between them. The CDR3 region is CASSRLTSSYEQYF. CDR3 DNA sequence: TGTGCCAGCAGTCGCTTGACTAGCTCCTACGAGCAGTACTTC.

The chain is built from TRBV30 and TRBJ2-2; 14 bases align to TRBD2. This CDR3 contains 18 residues. V was pared by 3 bases and J by 7 bases, with 13 bases of the junction left unmatched. Germline-derived CDR1 and CDR2 are GTSNPN and SVGIG (reference sequence). The chain's CDR3 is CAWRPGTSGRGNHGELFF. The CDR3 coding sequence is TGTGCCTGGAGGCCCGGGACTAGCGGGAGAGGTAACCACGGGGAGCTGTTTTTT. Full variable domain (rest looked up from reference TRBV30 and TRBJ2-2): SQTIHQWPATLVQPVGSPLSLECTVEGTSNPNLYWYRQAAGRGLQLLFYSVGIGQISSEVPQNLSASRPQDRQFILSSKKLLLSDSGFYLCAWRPGTSGRGNHGELFFGEGSRLTVL.

This clone was detected a few times. Other DNA sequences in the sample encode the same CDR3. V and J are TRBV6-1 and TRBJ2-1, with 12 bases lining up with TRBD2. Germline trimming cut 6 bases from V and 6 bases from J; bases unmatched to any gene: 3. In germline, CDR1 is MNHNS, CDR2 SASEGT. The CDR3 length is 14 residues. The CDR3, as DNA: TGTGCCAGCAGCAGACTAGCGGGAGCCAATGAGCAGTTCTTC. Protein sequence: CASSRLAGANEQFF.

The rearrangement joins TRBV29-1 to TRBJ1-2; the D gene is possibly TRBD1 (6 bases). Trimming removed 6 bases from V and 3 bases from J, with 20 bases in between. CDR1 and CDR2 from the germline V gene are SQVTM and ANQGSEA. The CDR3 spans 15 residues. For the CDR3, the DNA is TGCAGCGTCGTAATTGGACCAGGGGACCACTATGGCTACACCTTC. Amino acids: CSVVIGPGDHYGYTF. Supplemented by reference TRBV29-1 and TRBJ1-2, the full variable domain reads SAVISQKPSRDICQRGTSLTIQCQVDSQVTMMFWYRQQPGQSLTLIATANQGSEATYESGFVIDKFPISRPNLTFSTLTVSNMSPEDSSIYLCSVVIGPGDHYGYTFGSGTRLTVV.

The rearrangement uses TRBV7-3 and TRBJ2-7; 7 positions agree with TRBD2. This CDR3 has 15 residues. V gave up 5 bases and J gave up 5 bases; unmatched junction bases: 12. The germline CDR1 and CDR2 sequences are SGHTA and FQGTGA. CDR3 region: CASSPGWAGVHEQYF. CDR3 DNA: TGTGCCAGCAGCCCCGGGTGGGCGGGAGTGCACGAGCAGTACTTC.

V usage is TRBV29-1 and J usage is TRBJ2-5; possibly TRBD1 for D (7 bases). The CDR3 contains 15 residues. CDR1 is SQVTM and CDR2 is ANQGSEA in the germline V gene. Trimming removed 5 bases at V and 1 base at J, with 17 bases between. The chain's CDR3 is CSVRGQGGFQETQYF. In DNA form, the CDR3 reads TGCAGCGTTAGGGGGCAGGGGGGTTTCCAAGAGACCCAGTACTTC.

The gene calls are TRBV27 and TRBJ1-3; D is uncertain. Germline-derived CDR1 and CDR2 are MNHEY and SMNVEV (reference sequence). Trimming took off 5 bases at V and 2 bases at J, with 13 bases between the two ends. The CDR3 is 15 amino acids. CDR3 loop: CASSPSVGTGNTIYF. Written as DNA, the CDR3 is TGTGCCAGCAGTCCCTCCGTGGGGACTGGAAACACCATATATTTT.

The chain combines TRBV5-4 with TRBJ2-1; 7 nucleotides agree with TRBD1. This CDR3 has 15 amino acids. Germline loops: CDR1 SGHNT, CDR2 YYREEE (reference sequence). V was clipped by 2 bases and J by 4 bases; unmatched bases: 6. The CDR3 region is CASSFRDRNYNEQFF. CDR3 DNA: TGTGCCAGCAGCTTCCGGGACAGAAATTACAATGAGCAGTTCTTC.

The CDR3 DNA reads as TGTGCCACCAGCTTGGGGACAGGGGACACTGAAGCTTTCTTT. This translates into CATSLGTGDTEAFF. The rearrangement links TRBV6-1 to TRBJ1-1, with TRBD1 identical over 10 bases. Germline CDR1 reads MNHNS; CDR2 reads SASEGT. The CDR3 runs 14 residues. With V trimmed by 10 bases and J by 3 bases, 8 bases remained unmatched.

The chain is built from TRBV13 and TRBJ2-5; no definite D call. Trimming left V 5 bases short and J 5 bases short, with 9 bases between. The V gene's germline CDR1 is PRHDT and CDR2 FYEKMQ (reference sequence). The CDR3 runs 12 residues. The CDR3 region has the DNA TGTGCCAGCAGCCCTGCTCGGGAGACCCAGTACTTC. Amino acid sequence: CASSPARETQYF.

This rearrangement joins TRBV29-1 to TRBJ2-3; D unclear. From germline, CDR1 is SQVTM and CDR2 ANQGSEA. V was pared by 2 bases and J by 2 bases, with 5 bases between. The CDR3 covers 12 residues. CDR3 protein: CSVETATDTQYF. The CDR3 DNA sequence: TGCAGCGTTGAAACTGCCACAGATACGCAGTATTTT.

The chain is built from TRBV5-1 and TRBJ1-4; 9 nucleotides match TRBD1. The germline V gene has CDR1 SGHRS and CDR2 YFSETQ. CDR3 length: 14 amino acids. With V trimmed by 0 bases and J by 6 bases, 0 bases remained unmatched. The CDR3 sequence is CASSLGQGDEKLFF. CDR3 nucleotide sequence: TGCGCCAGCAGCTTGGGACAGGGGGATGAAAAACTGTTTTTT.

The chain is built from TRBV28 and TRBJ2-5, with 8 bases fitting TRBD1. Trimming took 6 bases from V and 5 from J; bases not matched to a gene: 5. Germline V lookup: CDR1 MDHEN, CDR2 SYDVKM. The CDR3 runs 13 residues. CDR3 residues: CASSDRGFETQYF. The CDR3 nucleotides read TGTGCCAGCAGCGACAGGGGATTCGAGACCCAGTACTTC.